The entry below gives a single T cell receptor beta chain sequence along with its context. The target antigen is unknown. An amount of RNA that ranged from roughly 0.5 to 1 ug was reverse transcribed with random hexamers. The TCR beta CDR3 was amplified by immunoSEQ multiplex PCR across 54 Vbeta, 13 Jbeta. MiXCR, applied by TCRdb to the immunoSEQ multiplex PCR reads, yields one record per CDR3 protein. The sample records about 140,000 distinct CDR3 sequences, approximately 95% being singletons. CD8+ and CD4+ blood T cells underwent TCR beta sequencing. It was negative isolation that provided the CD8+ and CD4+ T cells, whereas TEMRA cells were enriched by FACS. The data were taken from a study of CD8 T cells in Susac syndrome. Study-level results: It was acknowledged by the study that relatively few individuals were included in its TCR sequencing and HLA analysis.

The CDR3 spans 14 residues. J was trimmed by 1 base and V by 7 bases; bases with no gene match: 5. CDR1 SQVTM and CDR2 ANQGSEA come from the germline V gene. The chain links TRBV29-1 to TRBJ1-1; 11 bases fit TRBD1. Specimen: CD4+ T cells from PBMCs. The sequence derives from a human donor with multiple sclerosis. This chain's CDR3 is CSARTGGQNTEAFF. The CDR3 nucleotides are TGCAGCGCCCGGACAGGGGGCCAGAACACTGAAGCTTTCTTT.